This is a list of T cell receptor beta chains from one sample in a study of cytomegalovirus exposure and HLA in healthy donors. Sequenced by immunoSEQ multiplex PCR; TCRdb stores in-frame clones only, minus some. This sample has approximately 160,000 clones; approximately 84% occur once, and the top ten carry 0.38%. The specimen was PBMCs. The receptors come from a boy aged 2 to 10 in good health and CMV-seronegative. The CDR3 runs from the conserved cysteine through the conserved F or W.

V gene: TRBV7-8
J gene: TRBJ2-5
CDR3 protein: CASSLIGLAARQETQYF

V gene: TRBV6-6
J gene: TRBJ2-7
CDR3 protein: CASTPTGTRAFDEQYF

V gene: TRBV28
J gene: TRBJ1-2
CDR3 protein: CASSLWGEAYGYTF

V gene: TRBV25-1
J gene: TRBJ1-3
CDR3 protein: CASSESYGAGNTIYF

V gene: TRBV10-3
J gene: TRBJ1-1
CDR3 protein: CAISELGGEAFF

V gene: TRBV7-2
J gene: TRBJ1-1
CDR3 protein: CASSPGTVNTEAFF

V gene: TRBV4-1
J gene: TRBJ1-2
CDR3 protein: CASSQAFVNRQGPSNYGYTF

V gene: TRBV5-1
J gene: TRBJ2-7
CDR3 protein: CASSPGDSGIYEQYF

V gene: TRBV9
J gene: TRBJ1-2
CDR3 protein: CASSVANEGPSGYTF

V gene: TRBV29-1
J gene: TRBJ2-1
CDR3 protein: CSVGFRDSLYNEQFF

V gene: TRBV4-1
J gene: TRBJ1-1
CDR3 protein: CASSQRGMAEAFF

V gene: TRBV9
J gene: TRBJ2-1
CDR3 protein: CASSVEGGWREGPNEQFF

V gene: TRBV10-3
J gene: TRBJ1-5
CDR3 protein: CAISDGTVNQPQHF

V gene: TRBV29-1
J gene: TRBJ2-1
CDR3 protein: CSVDPGLAAYNEQFF

V gene: TRBV27
J gene: TRBJ2-3
CDR3 protein: CASNSAGFGTDTQYF

V gene: TRBV29-1
J gene: TRBJ2-7
CDR3 protein: CSVLTSGGNYEQYF

V gene: TRBV15
J gene: TRBJ1-5
CDR3 protein: CATSGEGSHQPQHF

V gene: TRBV15
J gene: TRBJ1-2
CDR3 protein: CATSMGTSSNYGYTF

V gene: TRBV6-1
J gene: TRBJ2-1
CDR3 protein: CASRRWTGGNNEQFF

V gene: TRBV4-2
J gene: TRBJ2-6
CDR3 protein: CASSQDYRGQSGANVLTF

V gene: TRBV10-3
J gene: TRBJ1-1
CDR3 protein: CAISEAGSTEAFF

V gene: TRBV9
J gene: TRBJ2-6
CDR3 protein: CASSVSGTFSGANVLTF

V gene: TRBV19
J gene: TRBJ2-1
CDR3 protein: CASSINDREFF

V gene: TRBV11-2
J gene: TRBJ2-7
CDR3 protein: CASSLAGMAYEQYF

V gene: TRBV25-1
J gene: TRBJ2-1
CDR3 protein: CASSERGGSGYNEQFF

V gene: TRBV23-1
J gene: TRBJ2-3
CDR3 protein: CAHGVTSGNLTDTQYF

V gene: TRBV9
J gene: TRBJ2-3
CDR3 protein: CASSVAGRGGTDTQYF

V gene: TRBV28
J gene: TRBJ1-1
CDR3 protein: CASKLLDRGHNEAFF

V gene: TRBV28
J gene: TRBJ2-7
CDR3 protein: CASSRTGFSYEQYF

V gene: TRBV1
J gene: .
CDR3 protein: CTSSQVTRYTGDGSSYEQYF

V gene: TRBV5-4
J gene: TRBJ2-7
CDR3 protein: CASSPTGTNPQREQYF

V gene: TRBV6-1
J gene: TRBJ2-4
CDR3 protein: CASSEEVLAGVSKNIQYF

V gene: TRBV7-9
J gene: TRBJ2-7
CDR3 protein: CASSAYTGTSGRNEQYF

V gene: TRBV21-1
J gene: TRBJ1-2
CDR3 protein: CASSPLGTANYGYTF

V gene: TRBV28
J gene: TRBJ1-2
CDR3 protein: CASREGYYGYTF

V gene: TRBV27
J gene: TRBJ1-1
CDR3 protein: CASSLSSPPGSTEAFF

V gene: TRBV4-2
J gene: TRBJ2-2
CDR3 protein: CASSQDGAGFNTGELFF

V gene: TRBV4-1
J gene: TRBJ2-3
CDR3 protein: CASSQARAGRGDTQYF

V gene: TRBV6-5
J gene: TRBJ1-2
CDR3 protein: CASRVDRRGGYTF

V gene: TRBV5-4
J gene: .
CDR3 protein: CASSLGASEPYEQYF

V gene: TRBV6-1
J gene: TRBJ1-3
CDR3 protein: CASSARQGERMGNTIYF

V gene: TRBV2
J gene: TRBJ2-7
CDR3 protein: CASSRTSGRRYEQYF

V gene: TRBV2
J gene: TRBJ2-3
CDR3 protein: CASTLGLAVTDTQYF

V gene: TRBV13
J gene: TRBJ2-1
CDR3 protein: CASSFGGGFNNEQFF

V gene: TRBV7-9
J gene: TRBJ2-7
CDR3 protein: CASSSEVTTPYEQYF

V gene: TRBV15
J gene: TRBJ2-1
CDR3 protein: CATSTRGTGNYNEQFF

V gene: TRBV5-1
J gene: TRBJ1-1
CDR3 protein: CASSFGTGLPVTEAFF

V gene: TRBV5-1
J gene: TRBJ2-7
CDR3 protein: CASSWTSGQTYEQYF

V gene: TRBV29-1
J gene: TRBJ2-1
CDR3 protein: CSVAGQSSYNEQFF

V gene: TRBV5-6
J gene: TRBJ2-7
CDR3 protein: CASSFRQAYEQYF

V gene: TRBV27
J gene: TRBJ2-7
CDR3 protein: CASSPPGVAGGPAGEQYF

V gene: TRBV5-1
J gene: TRBJ2-1
CDR3 protein: CASSITGTGAHEQFF

V gene: TRBV9
J gene: TRBJ1-2
CDR3 protein: CASSPEPGGAGYTF